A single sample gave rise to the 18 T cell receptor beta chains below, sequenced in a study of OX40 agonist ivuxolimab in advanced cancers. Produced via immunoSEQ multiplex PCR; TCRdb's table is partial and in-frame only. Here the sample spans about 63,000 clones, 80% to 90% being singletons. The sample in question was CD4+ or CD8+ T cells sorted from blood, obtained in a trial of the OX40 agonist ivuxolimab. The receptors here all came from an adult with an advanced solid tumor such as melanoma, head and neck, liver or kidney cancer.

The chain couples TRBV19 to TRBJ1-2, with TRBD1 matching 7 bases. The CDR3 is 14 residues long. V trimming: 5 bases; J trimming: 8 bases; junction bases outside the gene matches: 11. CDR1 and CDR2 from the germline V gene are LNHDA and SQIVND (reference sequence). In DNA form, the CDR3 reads TGTGCCAGTAGTCCCTCCCCAGGGGGGTACGGCTACACCTTC. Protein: CASSPSPGGYGYTF.

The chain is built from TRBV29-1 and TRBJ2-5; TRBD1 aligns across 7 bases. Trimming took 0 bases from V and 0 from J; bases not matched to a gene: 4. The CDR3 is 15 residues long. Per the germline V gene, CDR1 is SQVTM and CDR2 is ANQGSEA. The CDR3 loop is CSVEEGTEYQETQYF. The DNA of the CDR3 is TGCAGCGTTGAAGAGGGGACAGAGTACCAAGAGACCCAGTACTTC.

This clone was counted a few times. CDR3 nucleotides: TGTGCCAGCAGTTTCCAGACTGGCTACACCTTC. It yields the protein CASSFQTGYTF. V gene TRBV28 combines with J gene TRBJ1-2; D gene uncertain. CDR1 MDHEN and CDR2 SYDVKM come from the germline V gene. V was clipped by 3 bases and J by 7 bases, with 6 bases between them. This CDR3 contains 11 residues.

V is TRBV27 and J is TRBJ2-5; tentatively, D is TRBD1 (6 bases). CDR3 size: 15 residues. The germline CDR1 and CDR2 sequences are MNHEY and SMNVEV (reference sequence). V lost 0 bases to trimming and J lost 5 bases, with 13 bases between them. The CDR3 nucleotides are TGTGCCAGCAGTTTATCCAGAAGCCAGGGGGAGACCCAGTACTTC. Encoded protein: CASSLSRSQGETQYF.

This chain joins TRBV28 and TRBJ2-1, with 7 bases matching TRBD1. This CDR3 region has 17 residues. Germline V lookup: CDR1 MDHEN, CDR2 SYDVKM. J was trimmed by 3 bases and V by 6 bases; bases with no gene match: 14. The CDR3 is CASRWHRGSRLYNEQFF. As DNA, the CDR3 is TGTGCCAGCAGATGGCACAGGGGAAGCCGCCTCTACAATGAGCAGTTCTTC.

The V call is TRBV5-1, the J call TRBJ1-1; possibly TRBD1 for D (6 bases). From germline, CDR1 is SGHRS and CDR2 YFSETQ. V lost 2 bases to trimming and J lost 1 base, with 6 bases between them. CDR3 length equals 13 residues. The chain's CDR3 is CASSLQGNTEAFF. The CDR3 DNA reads TGCGCCAGCAGCTTACAGGGGAACACTGAAGCTTTCTTT.

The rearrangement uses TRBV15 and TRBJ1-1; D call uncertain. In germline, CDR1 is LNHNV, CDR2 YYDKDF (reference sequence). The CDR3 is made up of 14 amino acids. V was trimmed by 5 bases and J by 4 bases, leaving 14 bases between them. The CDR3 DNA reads TGTGCCACCAGCCCCTTAGGGAGAGGCACTGAAGCTTTCTTT. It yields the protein CATSPLGRGTEAFF.

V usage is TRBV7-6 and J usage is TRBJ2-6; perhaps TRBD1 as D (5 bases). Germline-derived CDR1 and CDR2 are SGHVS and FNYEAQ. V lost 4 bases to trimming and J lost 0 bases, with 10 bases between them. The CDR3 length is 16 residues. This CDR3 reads CASSYSRVSGANVLTF. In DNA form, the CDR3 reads TGTGCCAGCAGCTACAGCAGGGTCTCTGGGGCCAACGTCCTGACTTTC.

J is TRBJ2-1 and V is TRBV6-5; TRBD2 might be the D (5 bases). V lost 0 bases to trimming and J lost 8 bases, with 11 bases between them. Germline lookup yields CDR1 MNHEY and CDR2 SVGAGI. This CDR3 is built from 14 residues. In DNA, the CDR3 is TGTGCCAGCAGTTACTCGATATACGGGGATGAGCAGTTCTTC. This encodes CASSYSIYGDEQFF.

The CDR3 spells CASSLGRNTDTQYF. The CDR3 DNA sequence: TGTGCCAGCAGCTTAGGGAGGAACACAGATACGCAGTATTTT. The genes are TRBV7-2 and TRBJ2-3, with D possibly matching TRBD2 (5 bases). The germline V gene encodes CDR1 SGHTA and CDR2 FQGNSA. The CDR3 extends over 14 amino acids. V lost 1 base, J lost 2 bases, and 7 bases lay in between.

CDR3 sequence (DNA): TGTGCCAGCAGCCGACAGGTAACCTCTGGAAACACCATATATTTT. Translating gives CASSRQVTSGNTIYF. The chain recombines TRBV6-1 with TRBJ1-3, with D possibly matching TRBD1 (6 bases). This CDR3 comprises 15 residues. Germline CDR1 is MNHNS and CDR2 is SASEGT. V was trimmed by 6 bases and J by 0 bases, leaving 12 bases between them.

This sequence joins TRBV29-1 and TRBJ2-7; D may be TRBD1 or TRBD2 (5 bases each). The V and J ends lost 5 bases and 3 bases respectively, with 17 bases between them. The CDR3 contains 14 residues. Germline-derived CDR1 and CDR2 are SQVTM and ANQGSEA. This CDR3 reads CSVSRGALNYEQYF. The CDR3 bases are TGCAGCGTTTCGAGGGGCGCTTTAAACTACGAGCAGTACTTC.

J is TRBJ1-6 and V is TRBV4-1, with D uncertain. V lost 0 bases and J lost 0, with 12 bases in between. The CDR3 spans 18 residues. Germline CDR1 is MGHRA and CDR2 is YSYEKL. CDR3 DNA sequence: TGCGCCAGCAGCCAAGATGGGAGGGAAAGCTCCTATAATTCACCCCTCCACTTT. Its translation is CASSQDGRESSYNSPLHF.

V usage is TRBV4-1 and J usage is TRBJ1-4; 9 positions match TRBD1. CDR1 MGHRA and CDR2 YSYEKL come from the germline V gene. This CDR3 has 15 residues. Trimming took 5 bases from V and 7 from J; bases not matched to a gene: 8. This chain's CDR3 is CASSVPGQGSEKLFF. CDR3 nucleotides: TGCGCCAGCAGCGTACCGGGACAGGGAAGTGAAAAACTGTTTTTT.

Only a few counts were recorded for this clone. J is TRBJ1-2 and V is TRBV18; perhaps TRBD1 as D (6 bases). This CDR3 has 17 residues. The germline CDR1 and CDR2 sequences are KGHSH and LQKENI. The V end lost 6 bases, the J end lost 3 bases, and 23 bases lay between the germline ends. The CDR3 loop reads CASSPGQYRALDYGYTF. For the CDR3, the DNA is TGTGCCAGCTCCCCCGGACAGTACAGGGCCCTGGACTATGGCTACACCTTC.

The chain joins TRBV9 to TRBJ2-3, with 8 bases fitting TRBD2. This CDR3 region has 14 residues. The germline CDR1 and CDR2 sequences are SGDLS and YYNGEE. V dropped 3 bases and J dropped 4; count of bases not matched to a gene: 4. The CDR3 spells CASSGQLAADTQYF. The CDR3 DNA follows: TGTGCCAGCAGCGGACAACTAGCGGCAGATACGCAGTATTTT. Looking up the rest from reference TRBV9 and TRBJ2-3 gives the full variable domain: DSGVTQTPKHLITATGQRVTLRCSPRSGDLSVYWYQQSLDQGLQFLIQYYNGEERAKGNILERFSAQQFPDLHSELNLSSLELGDSALYFCASSGQLAADTQYFGPGTRLTVL.

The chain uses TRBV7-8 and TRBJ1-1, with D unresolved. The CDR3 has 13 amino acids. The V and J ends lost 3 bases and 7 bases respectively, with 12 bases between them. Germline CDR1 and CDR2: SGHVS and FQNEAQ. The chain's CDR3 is CASSFRTSHEAFF. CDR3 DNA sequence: TGTGCCAGCAGCTTCCGTACGAGCCATGAAGCTTTCTTT.

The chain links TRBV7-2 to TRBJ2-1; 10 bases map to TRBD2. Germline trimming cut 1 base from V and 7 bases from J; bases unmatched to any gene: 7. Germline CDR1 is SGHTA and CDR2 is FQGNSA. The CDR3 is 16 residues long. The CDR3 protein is CASSLEPAGGTNEQFF. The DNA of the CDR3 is TGTGCCAGCAGCTTAGAACCAGCGGGGGGGACGAATGAGCAGTTCTTC.